These 27 T cell receptor beta chains share one sample of origin, sequenced in a study of cytomegalovirus exposure and HLA in healthy donors. The primer mix had 60 Vbeta and 13 Jbeta primers. Only in-frame clones appear in the TCRdb table, and some are missing; sequencing was by immunoSEQ multiplex PCR. This sample has more than 90,000 clones, with roughly three quarters found just once. Material: PBMCs. Source of these receptors: a man in his forties or fifties in good health and CMV-seropositive.

This clone was counted a few times. V usage is TRBV11-2 and J usage is TRBJ1-3, with 7 bases aligning to TRBD1. The germline gives CDR1 SGHAT, CDR2 FQNNGV. V shed 5 bases, J shed 4 bases, and the junction held 2 bases outside the gene matches. The CDR3 spans 13 residues. CDR3 nucleotides: TGTGCCAGCAGCAAGACAGGGGGAAACACCATATATTTT. This translates into CASSKTGGNTIYF.

The CDR3 DNA is TGTGCCAGCTCAACGACCCAGGGTTCCTACGAGCAGTACTTC. This encodes CASSTTQGSYEQYF. V is TRBV18 and J is TRBJ2-7; D is perhaps TRBD1 (5 bases). The CDR3 is 14 residues long. The V gene's germline CDR1 is KGHSH and CDR2 LQKENI. Trimming shortened V by 5 bases and J by 1 base, and 12 bases separated the two germline ends. Full variable domain (rest looked up from reference TRBV18 and TRBJ2-7): NAGVMQNPRHLVRRRGQEARLRCSPMKGHSHVYWYRQLPEEGLKFMVYLQKENIIDESGMPKERFSAEFPKEGPSILRIQQVVRGDSAAYFCASSTTQGSYEQYFGPGTRLTVT.

The CDR3 DNA follows: TGCGCCAGCAGTTGGGGGGATGAGCAGTTCTTC. It yields the protein CASSWGDEQFF. The rearrangement uses TRBV5-1 and TRBJ2-1, with D perhaps TRBD2 (6 bases). Germline V gene data show CDR1 as SGHRS and CDR2 as YFSETQ. Trimming took off 5 bases at V and 8 bases at J, with 8 bases between the two ends. The CDR3 runs 11 residues.

The V gene is TRBV4-3, the J gene TRBJ2-1; weak D call: TRBD2 (5 bases). This CDR3 comprises 16 residues. Germline CDR1 and CDR2: LGHNA and YSLEER. V was pared by 2 bases and J by 7 bases, with 18 bases between. The DNA of the CDR3 is TGCGCCAGCAGCCAAAATCGCCCTAGCCCGCTTAATGAGCAGTTCTTC. Protein: CASSQNRPSPLNEQFF.

The rearrangement joins TRBV15 to TRBJ1-4; TRBD1 matches at 11 bases. The germline V gene has CDR1 LNHNV and CDR2 YYDKDF (reference sequence). The V gene end was trimmed by 1 base and the J gene end by 1 base; junction bases not matched to a gene: 5. The CDR3 is 18 residues long. CDR3 coding DNA: TGTGCCACCAGCAGAGGGGGACAGGGGGAAATAACTAATGAAAAACTGTTTTTT. Its translation: CATSRGGQGEITNEKLFF.

This chain links TRBV2 with TRBJ1-4; possibly TRBD1 for D (6 bases). In germline, CDR1 is SNHLY, CDR2 FYNNEI. CDR3 size: 12 residues. The V end was cut by 6 bases, the J end by 7 bases, with 9 bases between. CDR3 sequence (DNA): TGTGCCAGCAGCACAGGGACTGAAAAACTGTTTTTT. Amino acids: CASSTGTEKLFF.

This chain uses TRBV9 with TRBJ1-5; the D gene is possibly TRBD1 (5 bases). The CDR3 is 13 amino acids. The germline V and J ends were trimmed by 3 bases and 7 bases, with 11 bases remaining between them. Germline CDR1 and CDR2: SGDLS and YYNGEE. Here the CDR3 reads CASSAGRGQPQHF. CDR3 bases: TGTGCCAGCAGCGCCGGGAGGGGACAGCCCCAGCATTTT.

This chain uses TRBV5-4 with TRBJ1-2, with TRBD1 matching over 9 bases. The ends lost 4 bases at V and 5 bases at J; junction bases unmatched: 15. Germline loops: CDR1 SGHNT, CDR2 YYREEE (reference sequence). The CDR3 length is 17 residues. The CDR3 spells CASSTAGQGRKTYGYTF. For the CDR3, the DNA is TGTGCCAGCAGCACCGCTGGACAGGGGAGAAAAACTTATGGCTACACCTTC.

V gene TRBV5-8 combines with J gene TRBJ2-1, with a possible D match to TRBD1 (5 bases). Trimming left V 5 bases short and J 4 bases short, with 10 bases between. Germline values: CDR1 SGHTS, CDR2 YDEGEE. This CDR3 has 13 amino acids. The DNA for the CDR3 is TGTGCCAGCAGGCTTGACAGATACAATGAGCAGTTCTTC. Translating gives CASRLDRYNEQFF.

This rearrangement joins TRBV5-5 to TRBJ1-2, with 9 bases fitting TRBD1. V gave up 4 bases and J gave up 7 bases; unmatched junction bases: 17. The CDR3 covers 17 residues. The V gene's germline CDR1 is SGHKS and CDR2 YYEKEE (reference sequence). CDR3 region: CASSPTALQGATGGYTF. Here the CDR3 DNA reads TGTGCCAGCAGCCCAACGGCGTTACAGGGGGCTACGGGTGGCTACACCTTC.

This clone was counted a few times. CDR3 in amino acids: CASSSWALRNSEQYF. The CDR3 DNA follows: TGTGCCAGCAGCTCCTGGGCTCTTCGGAACAGCGAGCAGTACTTC. The chain uses TRBV7-9 and TRBJ2-7, with no clear D. The CDR3 is 15 residues long. V lost 4 bases and J 6 bases, leaving 19 bases between the germline ends. CDR1 and CDR2 from the germline V gene are SEHNR and FQNEAQ (reference sequence).

The chain combines TRBV4-1 with TRBJ2-1; 10 bases are shared with TRBD2. Germline assignment: CDR1 MGHRA and CDR2 YSYEKL. The CDR3 totals 17 residues. Unmatched junction bases numbered 7, after V lost 1 base and J lost 4 bases. This chain's CDR3 is CASSQAASGGPYNEQFF. The CDR3 coding sequence is TGCGCCAGCAGCCAAGCAGCTAGCGGGGGCCCATACAATGAGCAGTTCTTC.

CDR3 DNA: TGTGCCAGCAGCCGGGACAGGGGGTGGTCACCCCTCCACTTT. Its translation: CASSRDRGWSPLHF. V usage is TRBV27 and J usage is TRBJ1-6, with 11 nucleotides matching TRBD1. In germline, CDR1 is MNHEY, CDR2 SMNVEV (reference sequence). The CDR3 runs to 14 residues. J was trimmed by 10 bases and V by 6 bases; bases with no gene match: 5.

The genes are TRBV6-1 and TRBJ1-1, with 9 bases matching TRBD1. The CDR3 length is 14 residues. The trim removed 7 bases at V and 2 bases at J, leaving 5 bases unmatched. Germline-derived CDR1 and CDR2 are MNHNS and SASEGT. This chain's CDR3 is CASTLGQGNTEAFF. The CDR3 nucleotides are TGTGCCAGCACCCTGGGACAGGGAAACACTGAAGCTTTCTTT.

This clone was seen more than once but under ten times. The V and J genes are TRBV14 and TRBJ1-6; possibly TRBD1 for D (5 bases). Germline values: CDR1 SGHDN, CDR2 FVKESK. This CDR3 is 14 amino acids long. V was trimmed by 4 bases and J by 3 bases, leaving 7 bases between them. CDR3 protein: CASSRDFYNSPLHF. CDR3 nucleotides: TGTGCCAGCAGCCGGGACTTCTATAATTCACCCCTCCACTTT.

V gene TRBV28 combines with J gene TRBJ1-1; 12 bases agree with TRBD1. J lost 3 bases, V lost 8 bases, and 7 bases had no gene match. This CDR3 region has 15 residues. CDR1 is MDHEN, CDR2 SYDVKM, per germline. The CDR3 sequence: CASRGQGAGDTEAFF. The CDR3 DNA reads TGTGCCAGCCGGGGACAGGGGGCGGGCGACACTGAAGCTTTCTTT.

The genes are TRBV11-2 and TRBJ2-7; the D gene is possibly TRBD2 (5 bases). CDR3 length: 13 residues. Trimming left V 5 bases short and J 3 bases short, with 11 bases between. Germline V CDR1 and CDR2: SGHAT, FQNNGV. As DNA, the CDR3 is TGTGCCAGCAGCCCGGACTGGAACTACGAGCAGTACTTC. It encodes CASSPDWNYEQYF. The complete variable domain, with remaining parts taken from reference TRBV11-2 and TRBJ2-7, reads EAGVAQSPRYKIIEKRQSVAFWCNPISGHATLYWYQQILGQGPKLLIQFQNNGVVDDSQLPKDRFSAERLKGVDSTLKIQPAKLEDSAVYLCASSPDWNYEQYFGPGTRLTVT.

The chain carries TRBV9 and TRBJ2-2; the match to TRBD2 covers 12 bases. The CDR3 is 15 residues long. With 3 bases clipped from V and 5 bases from J, the junction kept 2 bases outside the gene matches. Germline V gene sequence: CDR1 SGDLS, CDR2 YYNGEE. This CDR3 is CASSAGTSGTGELFF. For the CDR3, the DNA is TGTGCCAGCAGCGCGGGGACTAGCGGGACCGGGGAGCTGTTTTTT.

The chain recombines TRBV28 with TRBJ2-7; a possible D gene is TRBD1 (6 bases). Germline assignment: CDR1 MDHEN and CDR2 SYDVKM. The V and J ends lost 7 bases and 2 bases respectively, with 15 bases between them. The CDR3 runs to 14 residues. In DNA, the CDR3 is TGTGCCAGCACTATGGACAGATTCCCCTACGAGCAGTACTTC. The encoded protein is CASTMDRFPYEQYF. Filled out from reference TRBV28 and TRBJ2-7, the complete variable domain reads DVKVTQSSRYLVKRTGEKVFLECVQDMDHENMFWYRQDPGLGLRLIYFSYDVKMKEKGDIPEGYSVSREKKERFSLILESASTNQTSMYLCASTMDRFPYEQYFGPGTRLTVT.

CDR3 in amino acids: CASRSYRGGNTEAFF. CDR3 nucleotides: TGTGCCAGCAGATCCTACAGGGGAGGGAACACTGAAGCTTTCTTT. This chain uses TRBV28 with TRBJ1-1; TRBD1 agrees at 7 bases. CDR1 and CDR2 (germline): MDHEN, SYDVKM. The junction had 8 bases not matched to a gene; V was cut back by 6 bases and J by 1 base. This CDR3 has 15 residues.

The V call is TRBV5-1, the J call TRBJ1-2; D remains unclear. V was trimmed by 6 bases and J by 2 bases, leaving 14 bases between them. This CDR3 contains 14 residues. Germline V gives CDR1 SGHRS, CDR2 YFSETQ. CDR3 sequence reads: CASIGEGGNYGYTF. For the CDR3, the DNA is TGCGCCAGCATAGGAGAGGGCGGCAACTATGGCTACACCTTC.

This chain links TRBV7-6 with TRBJ2-1, with 12 nucleotides matching TRBD2. CDR1 is SGHVS, CDR2 FNYEAQ, per germline. The V segment lost 1 base and the J segment 10 bases; nucleotides outside the gene matches: 2. The CDR3 is made up of 14 amino acids. The DNA for the CDR3 is TGTGCCAGCAGCTTAGTTCTAGCGGGAGGGGAGCAGTTCTTC. The encoded protein is CASSLVLAGGEQFF.

The chain couples TRBV2 to TRBJ2-7; 8 bases are shared with TRBD1. Germline lookup yields CDR1 SNHLY and CDR2 FYNNEI. The V and J ends lost 7 bases and 0 bases, in that order; junction bases with no gene match: 8. This CDR3 has 15 residues. CDR3 coding DNA: TGTGCCAGCATTCTGGACAGGGCAAGCTCCTACGAGCAGTACTTC. This codes for CASILDRASSYEQYF.

The rearrangement links TRBV7-9 to TRBJ2-6; TRBD1 matches 7 bases. V shed 4 bases, J shed 1 base, and the junction held 4 bases outside the gene matches. The CDR3 contains 16 residues. The germline CDR1 and CDR2 sequences are SEHNR and FQNEAQ (reference sequence). The CDR3: CASSSLQGSGANVLTF. DNA for the CDR3: TGTGCCAGCAGCTCACTACAGGGGTCTGGGGCCAACGTCCTGACTTTC.

This clone was counted a single time. The chain employs TRBV11-3 and TRBJ2-7, with D tentatively TRBD1 (5 bases). The CDR3 has 16 residues. Germline loops: CDR1 SGHNT, CDR2 YENEEA. V was pared by 2 bases and J by 2 bases, with 16 bases between. The CDR3 spells CASSLFWGPRPYEQYF. DNA for the CDR3: TGTGCCAGCAGCTTATTTTGGGGCCCACGCCCCTACGAGCAGTACTTC.

The V gene is TRBV5-1, the J gene TRBJ2-3, with 8 bases fitting TRBD1. CDR3 length equals 16 residues. V shed 1 base and J 0 bases; nucleotides not matched to a gene: 4. Looked up from germline, CDR1 is SGHRS and CDR2 is YFSETQ. CDR3 DNA sequence: TGCGCCAGCAGCTTGACAGGGGGATCTAGCACAGATACGCAGTATTTT. Protein product: CASSLTGGSSTDTQYF.

This chain links TRBV11-2 with TRBJ2-7, with TRBD1 as a possible D gene (6 bases). Per the germline V gene, CDR1 is SGHAT and CDR2 is FQNNGV. With 5 bases removed from V and 0 bases from J, the gap between germline ends came to 11 bases. The length of the CDR3 is 14 residues. The CDR3 spells CASSPDSRSYEQYF. CDR3 nucleotide sequence: TGTGCCAGCAGCCCGGACAGCCGCTCCTACGAGCAGTACTTC.